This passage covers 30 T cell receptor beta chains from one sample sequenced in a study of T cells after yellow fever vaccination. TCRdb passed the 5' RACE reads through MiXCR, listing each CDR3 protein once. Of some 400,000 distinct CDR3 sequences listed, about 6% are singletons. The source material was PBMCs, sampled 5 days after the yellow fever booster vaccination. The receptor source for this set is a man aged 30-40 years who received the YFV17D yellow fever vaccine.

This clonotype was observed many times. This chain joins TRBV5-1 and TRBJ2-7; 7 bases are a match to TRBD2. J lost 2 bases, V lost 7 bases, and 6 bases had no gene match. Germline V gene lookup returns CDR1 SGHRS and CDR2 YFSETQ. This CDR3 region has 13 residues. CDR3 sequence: CASLPSGAYEQYF. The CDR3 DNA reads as TGCGCCAGCCTCCCCAGCGGGGCCTACGAGCAGTACTTC.

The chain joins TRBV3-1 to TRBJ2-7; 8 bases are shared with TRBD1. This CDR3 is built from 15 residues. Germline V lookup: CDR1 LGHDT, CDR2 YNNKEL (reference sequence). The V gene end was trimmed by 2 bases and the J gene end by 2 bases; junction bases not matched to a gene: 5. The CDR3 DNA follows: TGTGCCAGCAGCCAAACCACAGGGGGACCCTACGAGCAGTACTTC. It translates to CASSQTTGGPYEQYF.

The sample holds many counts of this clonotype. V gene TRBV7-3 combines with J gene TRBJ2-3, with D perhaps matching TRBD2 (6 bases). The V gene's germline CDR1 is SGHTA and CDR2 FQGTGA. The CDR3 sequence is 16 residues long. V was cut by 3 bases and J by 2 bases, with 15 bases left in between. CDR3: CASSFGAGLVTDTQYF. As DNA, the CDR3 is TGTGCCAGCAGCTTCGGAGCGGGTCTAGTCACAGATACGCAGTATTTT. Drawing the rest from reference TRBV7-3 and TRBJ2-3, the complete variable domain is GAGVSQTPSNKVTEKGKYVELRCDPISGHTALYWYRQSLGQGPEFLIYFQGTGAADDSGLPNDRFFAVRPEGSVSTLKIQRTERGDSAVYLCASSFGAGLVTDTQYFGPGTRLTVL.

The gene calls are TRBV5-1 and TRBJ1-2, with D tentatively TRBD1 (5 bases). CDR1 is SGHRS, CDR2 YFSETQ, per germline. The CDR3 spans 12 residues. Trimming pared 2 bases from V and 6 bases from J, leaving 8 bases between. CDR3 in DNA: TGCGCCAGCAGCTTCCAGGGTGATGGCTACACCTTC. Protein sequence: CASSFQGDGYTF. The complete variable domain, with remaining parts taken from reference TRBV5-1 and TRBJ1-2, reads KAGVTQTPRYLIKTRGQQVTLSCSPISGHRSVSWYQQTPGQGLQFLFEYFSETQRNKGNFPGRFSGRQFSNSRSEMNVSTLELGDSALYLCASSFQGDGYTFGSGTRLTVV.

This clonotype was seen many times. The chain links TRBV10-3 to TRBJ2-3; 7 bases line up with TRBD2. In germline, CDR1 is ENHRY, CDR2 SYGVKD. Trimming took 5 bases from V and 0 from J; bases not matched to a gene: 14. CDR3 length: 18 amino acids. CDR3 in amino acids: CAISQTSSLYFSTDTQYF. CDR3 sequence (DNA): TGTGCCATCAGTCAGACTAGCAGTTTATATTTCAGCACAGATACGCAGTATTTT.

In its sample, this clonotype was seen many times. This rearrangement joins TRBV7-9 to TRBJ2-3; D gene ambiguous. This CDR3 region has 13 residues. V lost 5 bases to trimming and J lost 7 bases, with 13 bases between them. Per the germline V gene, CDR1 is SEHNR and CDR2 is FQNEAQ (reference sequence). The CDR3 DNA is TGTGCCAGCAGCCGGACCCCGGTCAATACGCAGTATTTT. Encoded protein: CASSRTPVNTQYF.

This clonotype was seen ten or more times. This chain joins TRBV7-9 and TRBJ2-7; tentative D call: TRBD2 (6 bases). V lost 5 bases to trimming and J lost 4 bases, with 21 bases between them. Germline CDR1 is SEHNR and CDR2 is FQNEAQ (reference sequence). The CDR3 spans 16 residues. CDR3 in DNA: TGTGCCAGCAGCAATAACGGGGGACTGCTAGGTTACGAGCAGTACTTC. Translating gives CASSNNGGLLGYEQYF.

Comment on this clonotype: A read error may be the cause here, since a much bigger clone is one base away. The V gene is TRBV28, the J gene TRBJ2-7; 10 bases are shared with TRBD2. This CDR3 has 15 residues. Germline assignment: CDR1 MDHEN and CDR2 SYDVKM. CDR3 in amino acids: CVSSSQAGGTYEQYF. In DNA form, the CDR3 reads TGTGTCAGCAGCTCCCAAGCGGGAGGGACTTACGAGCAGTACTTC.

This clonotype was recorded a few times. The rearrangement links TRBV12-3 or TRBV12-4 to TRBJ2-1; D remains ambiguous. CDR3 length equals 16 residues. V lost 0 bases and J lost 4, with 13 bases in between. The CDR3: CASSLALGRAYNEQFF. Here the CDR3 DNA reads TGTGCCAGCAGTTTAGCGCTCGGACGAGCTTACAATGAGCAGTTCTTC.

CDR3 sequence reads: CASRDGALKETQYF. The CDR3 DNA follows: TGTGCCAGCCGGGACGGCGCACTTAAAGAGACCCAGTACTTC. V usage is TRBV28 and J usage is TRBJ2-5; D may correspond to TRBD1 or TRBD2 (5 bases each). The CDR3 totals 14 residues. In germline, CDR1 is MDHEN, CDR2 SYDVKM. V was shortened by 8 bases and J by 3 bases, with 16 bases between the two germline ends.

CDR3 in DNA: TGCGCCAGCAGACCTAGCGGAGCGAATCTAGAGACCCAGTACTTC. This translates into CASRPSGANLETQYF. The chain combines TRBV5-1 with TRBJ2-5; TRBD2 agrees at 7 bases. This CDR3 comprises 15 residues. The germline V gene encodes CDR1 SGHRS and CDR2 YFSETQ. The trim removed 5 bases at V and 4 bases at J, leaving 11 bases unmatched.

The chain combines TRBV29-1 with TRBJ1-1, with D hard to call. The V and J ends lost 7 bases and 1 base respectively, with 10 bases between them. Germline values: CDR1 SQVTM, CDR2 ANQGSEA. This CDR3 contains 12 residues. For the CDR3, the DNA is TGCAGCGGCCTGGTTCAGAACACTGAAGCTTTCTTT. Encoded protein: CSGLVQNTEAFF.

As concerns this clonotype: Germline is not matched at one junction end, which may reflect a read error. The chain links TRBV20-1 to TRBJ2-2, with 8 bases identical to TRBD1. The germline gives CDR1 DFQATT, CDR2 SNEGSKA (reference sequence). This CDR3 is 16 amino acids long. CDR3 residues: CCARTGGRLNTGELFF. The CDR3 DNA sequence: TGCTGTGCTAGAACAGGGGGGCGGTTGAACACCGGGGAGCTGTTTTTT.

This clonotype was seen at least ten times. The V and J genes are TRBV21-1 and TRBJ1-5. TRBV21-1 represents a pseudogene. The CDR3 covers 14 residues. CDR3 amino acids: CASSSDLLYQPQHF. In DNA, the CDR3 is TGTGCCAGCAGCAGCGACCTACTTTATCAGCCCCAGCATTTT.

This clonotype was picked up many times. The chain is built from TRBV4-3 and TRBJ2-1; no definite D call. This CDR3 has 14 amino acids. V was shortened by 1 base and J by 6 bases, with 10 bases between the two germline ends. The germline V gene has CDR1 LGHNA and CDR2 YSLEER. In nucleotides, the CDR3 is TGCGCCAGCAGCCAAGGGTCCTCGGGCAATGAGCAGTTCTTC. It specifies CASSQGSSGNEQFF.

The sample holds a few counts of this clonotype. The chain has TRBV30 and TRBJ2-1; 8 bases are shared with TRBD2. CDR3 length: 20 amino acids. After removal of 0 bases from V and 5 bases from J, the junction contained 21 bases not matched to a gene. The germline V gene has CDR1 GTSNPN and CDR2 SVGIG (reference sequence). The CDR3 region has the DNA TGTGCCTGGAGTGTACGAACTAGCGGTCTTCTTCCCCTAGGGAACAATGAGCAGTTCTTC. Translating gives CAWSVRTSGLLPLGNNEQFF.

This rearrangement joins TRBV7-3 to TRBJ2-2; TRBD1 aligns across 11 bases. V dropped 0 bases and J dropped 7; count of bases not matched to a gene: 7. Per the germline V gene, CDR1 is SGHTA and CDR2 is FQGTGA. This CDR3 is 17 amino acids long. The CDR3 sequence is CASSLTQDRGRVGELFF. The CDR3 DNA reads TGTGCCAGCAGCTTAACCCAGGACAGGGGGCGCGTCGGGGAGCTGTTTTTT.

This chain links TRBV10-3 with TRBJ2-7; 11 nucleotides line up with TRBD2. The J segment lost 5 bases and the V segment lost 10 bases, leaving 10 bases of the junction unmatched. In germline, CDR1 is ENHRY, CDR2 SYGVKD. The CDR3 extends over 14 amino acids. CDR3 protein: CATSVAGGFNEQYF. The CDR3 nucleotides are TGTGCCACCTCGGTAGCGGGAGGGTTCAACGAGCAGTACTTC.

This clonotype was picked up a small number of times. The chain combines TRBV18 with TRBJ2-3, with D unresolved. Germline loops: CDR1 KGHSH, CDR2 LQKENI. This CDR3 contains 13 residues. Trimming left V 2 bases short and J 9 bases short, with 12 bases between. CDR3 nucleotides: TGTGCCAGCTCACCATCCATACAGAAGACGCAGTATTTT. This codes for CASSPSIQKTQYF. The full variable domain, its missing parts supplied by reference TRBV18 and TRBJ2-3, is NAGVMQNPRHLVRRRGQEARLRCSPMKGHSHVYWYRQLPEEGLKFMVYLQKENIIDESGMPKERFSAEFPKEGPSILRIQQVVRGDSAAYFCASSPSIQKTQYFGPGTRLTVL.

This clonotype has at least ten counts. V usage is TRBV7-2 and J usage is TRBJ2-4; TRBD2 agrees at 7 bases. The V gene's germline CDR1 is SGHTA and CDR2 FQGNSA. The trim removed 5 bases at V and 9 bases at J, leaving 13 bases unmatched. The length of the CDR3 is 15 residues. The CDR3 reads CASSQWEGGTGIQYF. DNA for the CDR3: TGTGCCAGCAGCCAGTGGGAGGGAGGGACGGGCATTCAGTACTTC.

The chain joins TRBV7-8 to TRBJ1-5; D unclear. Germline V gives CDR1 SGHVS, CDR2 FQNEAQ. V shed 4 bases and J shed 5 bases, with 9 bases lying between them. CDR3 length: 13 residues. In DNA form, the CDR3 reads TGTGCCAGCAGCTATGCGGAGGATCAGCCCCAGCATTTT. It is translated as CASSYAEDQPQHF.

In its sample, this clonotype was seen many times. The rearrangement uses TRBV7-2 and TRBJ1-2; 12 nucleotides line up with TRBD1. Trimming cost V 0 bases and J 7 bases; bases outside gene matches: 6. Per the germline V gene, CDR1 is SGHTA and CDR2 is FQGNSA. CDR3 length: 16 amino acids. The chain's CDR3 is CASSLASGTGGSGYTF. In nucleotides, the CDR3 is TGTGCCAGCAGCTTAGCTTCCGGGACAGGGGGCTCTGGCTACACCTTC.

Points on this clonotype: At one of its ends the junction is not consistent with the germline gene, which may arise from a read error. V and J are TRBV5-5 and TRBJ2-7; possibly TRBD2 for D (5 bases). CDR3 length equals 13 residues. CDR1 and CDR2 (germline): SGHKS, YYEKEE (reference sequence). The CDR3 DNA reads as TGTACCAGCAGCCTCATGAGGGTCCACGAGCAGTACTTC. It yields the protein CTSSLMRVHEQYF.

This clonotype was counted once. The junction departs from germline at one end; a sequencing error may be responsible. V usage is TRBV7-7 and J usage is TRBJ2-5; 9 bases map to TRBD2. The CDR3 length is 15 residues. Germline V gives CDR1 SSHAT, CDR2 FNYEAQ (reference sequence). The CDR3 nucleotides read TGTGCTAGCAGCTTAGGATACAGCGGGGGGCAGACCCAGTACTTC. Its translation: CASSLGYSGGQTQYF.

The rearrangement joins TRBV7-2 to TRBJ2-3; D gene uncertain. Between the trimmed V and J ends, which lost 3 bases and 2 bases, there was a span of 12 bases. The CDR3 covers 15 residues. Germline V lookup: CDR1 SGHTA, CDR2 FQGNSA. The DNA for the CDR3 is TGTGCCAGCAGCTTGGATAGGGCGACCACAGATACGCAGTATTTT. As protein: CASSLDRATTDTQYF.

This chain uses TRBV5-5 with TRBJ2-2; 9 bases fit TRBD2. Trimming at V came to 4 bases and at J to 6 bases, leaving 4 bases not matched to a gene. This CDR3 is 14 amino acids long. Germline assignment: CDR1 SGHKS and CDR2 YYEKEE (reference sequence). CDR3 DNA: TGTGCCAGCAGCCTTTGGACTAGCGCCGGGGAGCTGTTTTTT. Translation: CASSLWTSAGELFF. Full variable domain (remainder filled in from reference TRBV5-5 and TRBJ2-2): DAGVTQSPTHLIKTRGQQVTLRCSPISGHKSVSWYQQVLGQGPQFIFQYYEKEERGRGNFPDRFSARQFPNYSSELNVNALLLGDSALYLCASSLWTSAGELFFGEGSRLTVL.

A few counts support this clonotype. The CDR3 reads CASSLSVRGTQETQYF. In nucleotides, the CDR3 is TGTGCCAGCAGTTTATCGGTCAGGGGGACTCAAGAGACCCAGTACTTC. This chain uses TRBV27 with TRBJ2-5; D might be TRBD1 (7 bases). The CDR3 consists of 16 residues. From germline, CDR1 is MNHEY and CDR2 SMNVEV (reference sequence). The V end lost 0 bases, the J end lost 2 bases, and 13 bases lay between the germline ends.

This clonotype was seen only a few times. CDR3 loop: CASSSTSSSYNEQFF. CDR3 DNA sequence: TGTGCCAGCAGCTCGACCTCGAGCTCCTACAATGAGCAGTTCTTC. The chain is built from TRBV5-4 and TRBJ2-1; D is uncertain. This CDR3 is 15 amino acids long. The germline gives CDR1 SGHNT, CDR2 YYREEE (reference sequence). The V and J ends lost 3 bases and 0 bases respectively, with 10 bases between them. Based on the CDR3 plus reference TRBV5-4 and TRBJ2-1, the full variable domain is ETGVTQSPTHLIKTRGQQVTLRCSSQSGHNTVSWYQQALGQGPQFIFQYYREEENGRGNFPPRFSGLQFPNYSSELNVNALELDDSALYLCASSSTSSSYNEQFFGPGTRLTVL.

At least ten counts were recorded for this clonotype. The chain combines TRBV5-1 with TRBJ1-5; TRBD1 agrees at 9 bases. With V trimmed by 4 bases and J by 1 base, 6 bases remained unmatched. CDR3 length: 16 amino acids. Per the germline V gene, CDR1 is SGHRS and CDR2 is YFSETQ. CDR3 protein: CASSPGQGGSNQPQHF. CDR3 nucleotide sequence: TGCGCCAGCAGCCCGGGACAGGGAGGGAGCAATCAGCCCCAGCATTTT.

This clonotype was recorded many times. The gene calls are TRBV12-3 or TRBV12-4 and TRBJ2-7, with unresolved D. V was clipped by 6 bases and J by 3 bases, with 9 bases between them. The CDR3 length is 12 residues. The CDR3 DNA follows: TGTGCCAGCAGATCCGGCCTCTACGAGCAGTACTTC. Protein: CASRSGLYEQYF.